The 25 T cell receptor beta chains in this list originate from one sample, sequenced in a study of blood T cells in healthy people across ages. PCR was performed a second time for about 6 to 11 cycles using a sample-barcoded 5' primer and a J-beta primer mix. TCRdb independently ran MiXCR on the 5' RACE reads; one entry per CDR3 protein. Among about 570,000 distinct CDR3 sequences, 27% were seen once, and the ten largest hold around a sixth. The source material was blood. The receptors here all came from a woman in her 70s in good health.

The sample holds a few counts of this clonotype. The genes are TRBV6-2 or TRBV6-3 and TRBJ2-1; either TRBD1 or TRBD2 may fit D (5 bases each). The J call is uncertain, as TRBJ2-7 better fits the DNA end. In germline, CDR1 is MNHEY, CDR2 SVGEGT. CDR3 length: 17 amino acids. Here the CDR3 reads CASSLFRSVGRSYEQYF. The CDR3, as DNA: TGTGCCAGCAGTTTATTCCGGAGTGTGGGACGGTCCTACGAGCAGTACTTC.

The chain joins TRBV9 to TRBJ2-3, with D tentatively TRBD2 (5 bases). Germline CDR1 and CDR2: SGDLS and YYNGEE. This CDR3 has 14 residues. Trimming shortened V by 7 bases and J by 4 bases, and 16 bases separated the two germline ends. CDR3 DNA sequence: TGTGCCAGCTCCTGGGTAGCGCTTGCAGATACGCAGTATTTT. It yields the protein CASSWVALADTQYF.

The chain links TRBV5-1 to TRBJ2-7, with 8 bases lining up with TRBD1. With the DNA end fitting TRBJ2-5 better, the J assignment may be wrong. CDR3 length: 14 residues. Germline CDR1 reads SGHRS; CDR2 reads YFSETQ. DNA of the CDR3: TGCGCCAGCAGCTACGGGACAGGTGAAGAGACCCAGTACTTC. As protein: CASSYGTGEETQYF.

This clonotype was detected only a few times. This is likely a read error, given that the CDR3 carries no conserved phenylalanine or tryptophan at its end. This chain connects TRBV28 to TRBJ2-5; D is unresolved. This CDR3 is built from 14 residues. CDR1 and CDR2 from the germline V gene are MDHEN and SYDVKM. V shed 3 bases and J shed 0 bases, with 8 bases lying between them. The CDR3 DNA sequence: TGTGCCAGCAGTTTGGACGGGTACCAAGAGACCCAGTACCTC. As protein: CASSLDGYQETQYL.

At least ten counts were recorded for this clonotype. The rearrangement links TRBV11-2 to TRBJ2-5; a weak D match, TRBD2 (6 bases). V was cut by 2 bases and J by 0 bases, with 10 bases left in between. CDR1 and CDR2 from the germline V gene are SGHAT and FQNNGV. The CDR3 has 15 residues. CDR3 amino acids: CASSLNPGDQETQYF. The CDR3 DNA sequence: TGTGCCAGCAGCTTAAATCCGGGGGACCAAGAGACCCAGTACTTC.

In its sample, this clonotype was seen a few times. The CDR3 here is CATSDRSGGYTF. The CDR3 DNA reads as TGTGCCACCAGTGACAGGTCAGGCGGCTACACCTTC. V usage is TRBV24-1 and J usage is TRBJ1-2; D call uncertain. Germline V gene lookup returns CDR1 KGHDR and CDR2 SFDVKD. The V and J ends lost 4 bases and 8 bases respectively, with 10 bases between them. CDR3 length: 12 amino acids.

This clonotype was detected a few times. The chain employs TRBV5-1 and TRBJ2-1, with D perhaps matching TRBD1 or TRBD2 (6 bases each). V shed 5 bases and J shed 4 bases, with 16 bases lying between them. CDR1 and CDR2 from the germline V gene are SGHRS and YFSETQ. The CDR3 has 15 amino acids. CDR3 residues: CASREGVNSYNEQFF. The CDR3 DNA reads as TGCGCCAGCAGGGAGGGGGTGAATAGTTACAATGAGCAGTTCTTC.

In nucleotides, the CDR3 is TGCAGTGCCCCAAGACTAGCGGGGGTTCAAGAGACCCAGTACTTC. This codes for CSAPRLAGVQETQYF. This chain connects TRBV20-1 to TRBJ2-5; TRBD2 aligns across 12 bases. V lost 6 bases to trimming and J lost 2 bases; unmatched junction nucleotides: 7. The CDR3 consists of 15 residues. Germline V gene sequence: CDR1 DFQATT, CDR2 SNEGSKA (reference sequence).

V usage is TRBV9 and J usage is TRBJ2-3, with TRBD2 identical over 10 bases. The CDR3 has 17 amino acids. Trimming removed 1 base from V and 1 base from J; junction bases left unmatched: 6. The germline gives CDR1 SGDLS, CDR2 YYNGEE. Here the CDR3 reads CASSVFPLAGGTDTQYF. CDR3 DNA: TGTGCCAGCAGCGTATTTCCCCTAGCGGGGGGCACAGATACGCAGTATTTT.

Notes on this clonotype: The germline gene is not matched at one end of the junction; a read error may be the cause. The chain employs TRBV18 and TRBJ1-1; D is uncertain. The CDR3 covers 15 residues. The germline V gene encodes CDR1 KGHSH and CDR2 LQKENI. Here the CDR3 reads CASSPSRGSNTEVFF. CDR3 nucleotide sequence: TGTGCCAGCTCCCCTAGTCGAGGGTCGAACACTGAAGTTTTCTTT.

J is TRBJ2-5 and V is TRBV20-1, with D possibly called TRBD1 or TRBD2 (6 bases each). The DNA end lines up better with TRBJ2-1; the J call may be wrong. The germline gives CDR1 DFQATT, CDR2 SNEGSKA (reference sequence). The CDR3 is 14 amino acids. In DNA, the CDR3 is TGCAGTGCTAGAGATCCTCTACAGGGAGGCGAGCAGTTCTTC. This gives the protein CSARDPLQGGEQFF.

The gene calls are TRBV9 and TRBJ2-3; D not resolved. The CDR3 spans 14 residues. CDR1 and CDR2 (germline): SGDLS, YYNGEE. Trimming removed 0 bases at V and 1 base at J, with 6 bases between. The CDR3 coding sequence is TGTGCCAGCAGCGTAGATGGCGGCACAGATACGCAGTATTTT. Protein product: CASSVDGGTDTQYF.

This clonotype came up a few times. This chain connects TRBV12-3 or TRBV12-4 to TRBJ1-2, with D perhaps TRBD1 (5 bases). The CDR3 is 14 residues long. Trimming took off 4 bases at V and 4 bases at J, with 13 bases between the two ends. The CDR3 nucleotides are TGTGCCAGCAGTTCCGCGGGGGGGATCTATGGCTACACCTTC. This sequence encodes CASSSAGGIYGYTF.

The table lists this clonotype with a few counts. The rearrangement uses TRBV29-1 and TRBJ1-1; TRBD1 matches 7 bases. V shed 0 bases, J shed 9 bases, and the junction held 10 bases outside the gene matches. CDR1 is SQVTM and CDR2 is ANQGSEA in the germline V gene. The CDR3 spans 14 residues. The CDR3, as DNA: TGCAGCGTTGAAGACAGAGGGCAGGGGGATAAAGCTTTCTTT. Residues: CSVEDRGQGDKAFF.

The genes are TRBV5-1 and TRBJ1-2, with 12 positions matching TRBD1. V lost 4 bases and J lost 12; bases outside the gene matches: 10. In germline, CDR1 is SGHRS, CDR2 YFSETQ. This CDR3 region has 14 residues. CDR3 loop: CASSLMGTGGEDTF. For the CDR3, the DNA is TGCGCCAGCAGCCTCATGGGGACAGGGGGCGAGGACACCTTC.

This clonotype was counted a few times. CDR3 in amino acids: CATSRQTVSNQPQHF. The CDR3 nucleotides read TGTGCCACCAGCAGACAAACCGTAAGCAATCAGCCCCAGCATTTT. The J gene is TRBJ1-5, the V gene TRBV15; no clear D. In germline, CDR1 is LNHNV, CDR2 YYDKDF (reference sequence). The CDR3 is 15 residues long. The V and J ends lost 2 bases and 1 base respectively, with 9 bases between them.

This clonotype was recorded a few times. The chain joins TRBV29-1 to TRBJ1-2; possible D gene TRBD1, 6 bases. Germline V CDR1 and CDR2: SQVTM, ANQGSEA. The CDR3 sequence is 13 residues long. V was pared by 4 bases and J by 6 bases, with 15 bases between. The CDR3: CSVVQGNLDGYTF. CDR3 coding DNA: TGCAGCGTTGTCCAGGGGAACTTGGATGGCTACACCTTC.

With regard to this clonotype: It is likely a read error, because the conserved phenylalanine at the end of the CDR3 is missing. The CDR3 coding sequence is TGCAGCGTGGGAGGGGTAGCGGGGGGTCGGGCCAATGAGCAGTTCCTC. Its protein is CSVGGVAGGRANEQFL. The chain links TRBV29-1 to TRBJ2-5; 10 nucleotides match TRBD2. The DNA end lines up better with TRBJ2-1; the J call may be wrong. This CDR3 spans 16 amino acids. In germline, CDR1 is SQVTM, CDR2 ANQGSEA.

V gene TRBV20-1 combines with J gene TRBJ2-4; 8 bases align to TRBD2. The CDR3 is made up of 14 amino acids. V shed 6 bases, J shed 9 bases, and the junction held 13 bases outside the gene matches. Germline V gene sequence: CDR1 DFQATT, CDR2 SNEGSKA (reference sequence). The CDR3 here is CSAATRRAGGIQYF. The CDR3 coding sequence is TGCAGTGCCGCCACACGAAGGGCGGGAGGCATTCAGTACTTC.

The chain combines TRBV7-2 with TRBJ2-5; 8 nucleotides line up with TRBD1. V was pared by 5 bases and J by 6 bases, with 5 bases of the junction left unmatched. The CDR3 is 13 amino acids. The germline V gene encodes CDR1 SGHTA and CDR2 FQGNSA. The CDR3 nucleotides read TGTGCCAGCAGCACGGACAGGGAAAAGACCCAGTACTTC. Amino acids: CASSTDREKTQYF.

Many counts were recorded for this clonotype. The rearrangement uses TRBV7-3 and TRBJ2-5, with 7 bases identical to TRBD2. Judging by the DNA end, TRBJ2-7 fits better; the J call may be wrong. The V gene's germline CDR1 is SGHTA and CDR2 FQGTGA. This CDR3 has 15 residues. DNA for the CDR3: TGTGCCAGCAGCTTAACTGGGGGGGACTCCTACGAGCAGTACTTC. Amino acids: CASSLTGGDSYEQYF.

This chain uses TRBV7-8 with TRBJ2-5; D possibly corresponds to TRBD2 (5 bases). The germline gives CDR1 SGHVS, CDR2 FQNEAQ. The CDR3 runs to 17 residues. V was trimmed by 5 bases and J by 7 bases, leaving 26 bases between them. This chain's CDR3 is CASSPNPLTGNKGTQYF. For the CDR3, the DNA is TGTGCCAGCAGCCCTAATCCTTTGACGGGGAATAAGGGGACCCAGTACTTC.

The V gene is TRBV29-1, the J gene TRBJ2-3; 8 bases agree with TRBD2. V lost 5 bases to trimming and J lost 0 bases; unmatched junction nucleotides: 1. CDR1 and CDR2 (germline): SQVTM, ANQGSEA. The CDR3 extends over 13 amino acids. The CDR3 sequence is CSVSGGSTDTQYF. CDR3 nucleotides: TGCAGCGTTAGCGGGGGTAGCACAGATACGCAGTATTTT.

The chain uses TRBV12-3 or TRBV12-4 and TRBJ1-6; no clear D. This CDR3 is built from 15 residues. V lost 3 bases and J 4 bases, leaving 10 bases between the germline ends. The chain's CDR3 is CASSFEISYNSPLHF. Here the CDR3 DNA reads TGTGCCAGCAGTTTTGAGATCTCTTATAATTCACCCCTCCACTTT.

CDR3 loop: CSAPTSTNTGELFF. The DNA of the CDR3 is TGCAGTGCACCGACTAGTACGAACACCGGGGAGCTGTTTTTT. V usage is TRBV20-1 and J usage is TRBJ2-2; possibly TRBD2 for D (6 bases). The ends were cut back, 6 bases at V and 0 bases at J, with 11 bases in the middle. Germline CDR1 reads DFQATT; CDR2 reads SNEGSKA (reference sequence). The CDR3 is 14 amino acids.